Given below is one T cell receptor beta chain in context. It has no known antigen specificity. Qualities for individual bases were not recorded, and no much larger clone is one base off. Library construction relied on 5' RACE. Sequencing was carried out with a NextSeq 500. The TCR library protocol attached unique molecular identifiers to individual cDNA molecules to correct for sequencing error and PCR bias. Both TCR alpha and beta chains were sequenced, and tight co-correlation was observed between alpha and beta sequence abundances in each sample. Per the original workflow: Decombinator V4 was used to annotate the V gene, J gene and CDR3 of the TCR sequences. TCRs were defined as expanded if a significant change between any two time points was detected under a Poisson model with p below 0.0001. Abundances of TCRs were expressed as counts per million after normalisation to the total number of TCRs sequenced in each sample. MAIT TCRs were defined by TRAV1-2 paired with TRAJ12, TRAJ20 or TRAJ33, and iNKT TCRs by TRAV10 paired with TRAJ18. VDJdb, accessed on 1 November 2021, was searched for TCRs annotated for CMV, EBV and SARS-CoV-2, and TCRs annotated for more than one antigen were excluded. TCRdb redid the processing of the public reads, applying fastp at Q25 and MiXCR, and retained in-frame beta chains. Every entry covers one CDR3 protein and lists the most common genes and DNA from its rows. TCRdb's processing, not the authors', yielded these V and J calls. For this sample there are more than 75,000 distinct CDR3 sequences; roughly 15% appear just once. Under 7.5% of the sample comes from the top ten.

The data belong to a study of early T cells in non-severe SARS-CoV-2 infection (dated by TCRdb to about 2021). Background on the whole study: Bulk RNA from unsorted whole blood was used for TCR sequencing, so alpha and beta chains could not be paired. The investigation overall reported the following: VDJdb matching was skewed toward anti-spike CD8 responses and likely underestimated virus-specific expansions, missing private and CD4 specificities.

This was a case-control study nested in a cohort of healthcare workers in London, UK, who had nasopharyngeal swab PCR tests and blood samples taken every week. Between 23 and 31 March 2020, the week of the UK lockdown, healthcare workers were enrolled and then followed up weekly for as long as 16 weeks. The CDR3 goes from the cysteine to the phenylalanine over 16 residues. This entry keeps only the CDR3 DNA: 48 bases, framed from base 1. Taken from the germline V gene, the CDR1 and CDR2 loops are MGHRA and YSYEKL. V is reduced by 1 base and J by 2 bases, leaving a spacing of 13 bases between them. The rearranged chain carries TRBV4-1 and TRBJ2-3; the D segment could be TRBD1, given 6 matching bases. The sequence was obtained from an adult who was a healthcare worker with PCR-confirmed SARS-CoV-2 infection or an uninfected control (not recorded which). Source material: whole blood. DNA sequence: TGCGCCAGCAGCCAAGGGCAGGGGAGTAACACAGATACGCAGTATTTT. It translates as CASSQGQGSNTDTQYF.